The 25 T cell receptor beta chains presented below share a single source sample, sequenced in a study of monozygotic twins with inflammatory bowel disease. TCRdb re-called the 5' RACE reads, yielding one record per CDR3 amino acid sequence without DNA. Reported are around 210,000 distinct CDR3 sequences; the ten largest clones contain more than 7.5%. The sample was blood. The receptor set was obtained from a human donor with ulcerative colitis or Crohn's disease, or a healthy co-twin of an affected twin (not recorded which).

This chain links TRBV3-1 with TRBJ1-1. CDR1 is LGHDT, CDR2 YNNKEL, per germline (reference sequence). The CDR3 totals 15 residues. The CDR3 sequence is CASSQHRDAGPEAFF.

V usage is TRBV12-3 or TRBV12-4 and J usage is TRBJ1-1; the TCRdb call, TRBD1, lacks DNA for checking. This CDR3 is 14 amino acids long. The CDR3 loop reads CASSFGQALTEAFF.

The rearrangement uses TRBV4-3 and TRBJ1-3; the TCRdb call, TRBD1, lacks DNA for checking. The CDR3 has 15 amino acids. The germline V gene encodes CDR1 LGHNA and CDR2 YSLEER. The CDR3 sequence is CASSQDPRAGNTIYF.

This chain links TRBV2 with TRBJ2-7; with no DNA, the TCRdb D assignment of TRBD1 cannot be verified. The CDR3 spans 15 residues. Germline CDR1 and CDR2: SNHLY and FYNNEI. The CDR3 loop reads CASSEVWQGAYEQYF. Combining the CDR3 with reference TRBV2 and TRBJ2-7 gives the whole variable domain EPEVTQTPSHQVTQMGQEVILRCVPISNHLYFYWYRQILGQKVEFLVSFYNNEISEKSEIFDDQFSVERPDGSNFTLKIRSTKLEDSAMYFCASSEVWQGAYEQYFGPGTRLTVT.

This chain uses TRBV5-1 with TRBJ1-1; TCRdb lists TRBD1, though no DNA is available to test this call. The germline CDR1 and CDR2 sequences are SGHRS and YFSETQ. This CDR3 spans 16 amino acids. This CDR3 reads CASSLGRTGLNTEAFF.

The V and J genes are TRBV5-1 and TRBJ1-1; as DNA is missing, the TRBD1 call by TCRdb cannot be tested. Germline CDR1 SGHRS, CDR2 YFSETQ. The CDR3 has 15 amino acids. CDR3 protein: CASSLDLGGFTEAFF. Using reference TRBV5-1 and TRBJ1-1 for the parts outside the CDR3, the full variable domain is KAGVTQTPRYLIKTRGQQVTLSCSPISGHRSVSWYQQTPGQGLQFLFEYFSETQRNKGNFPGRFSGRQFSNSRSEMNVSTLELGDSALYLCASSLDLGGFTEAFFGQGTRLTVV.

The CDR3 region is CSVEDGGLATDTQYF. The J gene is TRBJ2-3, the V gene TRBV29-1; TCRdb returns TRBD1, unconfirmable since there is no DNA. CDR1 SQVTM and CDR2 ANQGSEA come from the germline V gene. The CDR3 runs to 15 residues.

This sequence joins TRBV18 and TRBJ2-7; TCRdb's D call, TRBD1, is unchecked because there is no DNA. Germline assignment: CDR1 KGHSH and CDR2 LQKENI. The CDR3 is 14 residues long. This chain's CDR3 is CASSPAQGQYEQYF.

This chain links TRBV5-1 with TRBJ2-2. This CDR3 is built from 14 residues. Germline V gene lookup returns CDR1 SGHRS and CDR2 YFSETQ. CDR3 region: CASSFVTNTGELFF.

The genes are TRBV29-1 and TRBJ2-7; TCRdb calls TRBD2, which cannot be checked without DNA. The CDR3 extends over 12 amino acids. CDR1 is SQVTM, CDR2 ANQGSEA, per germline. The CDR3 loop reads CSVEVRGYEQYF.

This rearrangement joins TRBV11-2 to TRBJ2-3; TCRdb designates TRBD1, a call that cannot be tested without DNA. Germline V gives CDR1 SGHAT, CDR2 FQNNGV. The CDR3 runs 16 residues. CDR3 residues: CASSFDLGGRTDTQYF.

The chain carries TRBV12-5 and TRBJ1-6; TCRdb lists TRBD1, though no DNA is available to test this call. From germline, CDR1 is LGHNT and CDR2 FRNRAP. The CDR3 has 14 amino acids. CDR3: CASGFQGVGSPLHF.

V and J are TRBV6-1 and TRBJ1-1. Germline lookup yields CDR1 MNHNS and CDR2 SASEGT. This CDR3 has 14 residues. The CDR3 protein is CASYRTQGYTEAFF.

This CDR3 reads CSGRDGSTDTQYF. This chain links TRBV29-1 with TRBJ2-3; TCRdb reports TRBD1, a call that lacks DNA to check it against. The length of the CDR3 is 13 residues. Germline V gives CDR1 SQVTM, CDR2 ANQGSEA.

J is TRBJ2-5 and V is TRBV5-1; the TRBD1 assignment by TCRdb is unverifiable without DNA. This CDR3 is built from 12 residues. The germline CDR1 and CDR2 sequences are SGHRS and YFSETQ. The CDR3 here is CASSGGMETQYF.

CDR3 protein: CASSLYRGARYGYTF. V gene TRBV28 combines with J gene TRBJ1-2; the TCRdb D gene call, TRBD1, has no DNA to confirm it. Germline CDR1 reads MDHEN; CDR2 reads SYDVKM. The CDR3 runs to 15 residues.

This chain joins TRBV5-6 and TRBJ2-1. The CDR3 is 11 residues long. Germline V gives CDR1 SGHDT, CDR2 YYEEEE. CDR3 amino acids: CASSSSFEQFF.

The CDR3 here is CASRVTGTGLSYEQYF. The gene calls are TRBV5-1 and TRBJ2-7; the TRBD2 assignment by TCRdb is unverifiable without DNA. This CDR3 is built from 16 residues. Germline V lookup: CDR1 SGHRS, CDR2 YFSETQ. Supplemented by reference TRBV5-1 and TRBJ2-7, the full variable domain reads KAGVTQTPRYLIKTRGQQVTLSCSPISGHRSVSWYQQTPGQGLQFLFEYFSETQRNKGNFPGRFSGRQFSNSRSEMNVSTLELGDSALYLCASRVTGTGLSYEQYFGPGTRLTVT.

This chain's CDR3 is CASRGRGDTIYF. This chain joins TRBV2 and TRBJ1-3; the TRBD1 assignment by TCRdb is unverifiable without DNA. Germline V gene data show CDR1 as SNHLY and CDR2 as FYNNEI. This CDR3 contains 12 residues.

The chain links TRBV3-1 to TRBJ2-3. This CDR3 comprises 15 residues. Germline CDR1 is LGHDT and CDR2 is YNNKEL (reference sequence). This CDR3 reads CASSSGPKRTDTQYF.

The chain links TRBV20-1 to TRBJ1-1. This CDR3 has 12 amino acids. Germline loops: CDR1 DFQATT, CDR2 SNEGSKA (reference sequence). CDR3 sequence reads: CSARDSTYEAFF.

The rearrangement uses TRBV24-1 and TRBJ2-5. Germline V CDR1 and CDR2: KGHDR, SFDVKD. This CDR3 is 12 amino acids long. The CDR3: CATSDLRETQYF.

CDR3 sequence: CATNRGDAETQYF. The chain carries TRBV19 and TRBJ2-5; TCRdb gives TRBD1 as the D gene, but with no DNA this cannot be confirmed. The CDR3 is made up of 13 amino acids. CDR1 and CDR2 (germline): LNHDA, SQIVND (reference sequence).

V usage is TRBV4-1 and J usage is TRBJ2-3. The CDR3 has 14 residues. From germline, CDR1 is MGHRA and CDR2 YSYEKL. CDR3 residues: CASSQARTTDTQYF.

The V gene is TRBV5-6, the J gene TRBJ1-5; the TCRdb D gene call, TRBD1, has no DNA to confirm it. Germline-derived CDR1 and CDR2 are SGHDT and YYEEEE. The CDR3 is 14 residues long. The CDR3 here is CASSPRDRGEPQHF.